One sample yielded the 14 T cell receptor beta chains listed below, sequenced in a study of T cells in Graves' hyperthyroidism and ophthalmopathy. TCR beta CDR3 region amplification was performed from RNA transcripts. Initially, a first-round RT-PCR of the TCR CDR3 employed the HTBI primer set. TCRdb re-called the multiplex PCR reads with MiXCR, one entry per CDR3 protein. The profile shows fewer than 350,000 distinct CDR3 sequences, 18% of them singletons. The sequenced sample consisted of blood. Every receptor here comes from a woman aged 45 to 65 with Graves' hyperthyroidism.

This chain joins TRBV7-2 and TRBJ2-5; 7 bases line up with TRBD2. With 0 bases clipped from V and 5 bases from J, the junction kept 3 bases outside the gene matches. The germline gives CDR1 SGHTA, CDR2 FQGNSA. The CDR3 loop spans 14 amino acids. The CDR3 is CASSLALRGETQYF. The CDR3 DNA reads TGTGCCAGCAGCTTAGCGTTGCGGGGGGAGACCCAGTACTTC.

A remark on this clonotype: A single base separates this from a much larger clone, so it may be a read error. The chain combines TRBV3-1 with TRBJ1-4; a possible D gene is TRBD1 (5 bases). The length of the CDR3 is 13 residues. Germline-derived CDR1 and CDR2 are LGHDT and YNNKEL (reference sequence). Deletions cut 8 bases from V and 2 bases from J, with 9 bases between. The CDR3 loop is CASDGGTNEKLFF. The CDR3 bases are TGTGCCAGCGACGGGGGGACTAATGAAAAACTGTTTTTT.

This clonotype was picked up many times. This chain uses TRBV28 with TRBJ1-5, with D unclear. Germline CDR1 is MDHEN and CDR2 is SYDVKM. The CDR3 contains 14 residues. Trimming took off 2 bases at V and 7 bases at J, with 12 bases between the two ends. CDR3: CASSLGGRRQPQHF. The CDR3 nucleotides read TGTGCCAGCAGTTTAGGTGGCAGAAGGCAGCCCCAGCATTTT.

In this sample, this clonotype turned up a few times. The chain is built from TRBV28 and TRBJ1-2; D is perhaps TRBD1 (5 bases). Germline V gene data show CDR1 as MDHEN and CDR2 as SYDVKM. The CDR3 runs to 12 residues. The germline V and J ends were trimmed by 3 bases and 7 bases, with 9 bases remaining between them. CDR3 nucleotide sequence: TGTGCCAGCAGTTTTGGGGGTTTTGGCTACACCTTC. It translates to CASSFGGFGYTF.

Concerning this clonotype itself: Relative to the germline gene, one junction end is altered; a read error may explain this. This chain connects TRBV7-9 to TRBJ2-2; 7 bases are a match to TRBD2. This CDR3 contains 15 residues. Germline V gene sequence: CDR1 SEHNR, CDR2 FQNEAQ (reference sequence). CDR3 DNA sequence: TGTGCCAGCAGCCTAGCGGCTATGGACACCGGGGAGCTGTTTTTT. Its protein product is CASSLAAMDTGELFF. The full variable domain, with the rest looked up from reference TRBV7-9 and TRBJ2-2, is DTGVSQNPRHKITKRGQNVTFRCDPISEHNRLYWYRQTLGQGPEFLTYFQNEAQLEKSRLLSDRFSAERPKGSFSTLEIQRTEQGDSAMYLCASSLAAMDTGELFFGEGSRLTVL.

This clonotype was found a few times. The chain uses TRBV5-4 and TRBJ2-3; 10 nucleotides align to TRBD2. The junction had 6 bases not matched to a gene; V was cut back by 1 base and J by 1 base. This CDR3 contains 17 residues. Germline lookup yields CDR1 SGHNT and CDR2 YYREEE (reference sequence). The CDR3 DNA sequence: TGTGCCAGCAGCTTGTACCGGACTAGCGGAGGCACAGATACGCAGTATTTT. Amino acids: CASSLYRTSGGTDTQYF.

The rearrangement joins TRBV10-1 to TRBJ2-7; D uncertain. From germline, CDR1 is WNHNN and CDR2 SYGVQD (reference sequence). V lost 8 bases to trimming and J lost 4 bases, with 6 bases between them. This CDR3 spans 10 amino acids. CDR3 DNA sequence: TGCGCCAGCCCACCTTACGAGCAGTACGTC. It encodes CASPPYEQYV.

At least ten counts were recorded for this clonotype. The chain joins TRBV27 to TRBJ1-5; 9 bases line up with TRBD1. The ends lost 6 bases at V and 7 bases at J; junction bases unmatched: 7. This CDR3 spans 14 amino acids. The germline V gene has CDR1 MNHEY and CDR2 SMNVEV (reference sequence). The CDR3, as DNA: TGTGCCAGCAGCCTAGACAGGGGGAGGCAGCCCCAGCATTTT. This gives the protein CASSLDRGRQPQHF.

This clonotype was detected a few times. The chain recombines TRBV6-1 with TRBJ2-5; D is perhaps TRBD2 (6 bases). Germline assignment: CDR1 MNHNS and CDR2 SASEGT. The CDR3 is 13 residues long. V was shortened by 7 bases and J by 2 bases, with 11 bases between the two germline ends. CDR3 amino acids: CASNPGLQETQYF. The CDR3 region has the DNA TGTGCCAGCAATCCGGGACTTCAAGAGACCCAGTACTTC.

The gene calls are TRBV5-1 and TRBJ1-5, with TRBD1 identical over 11 bases. Germline loops: CDR1 SGHRS, CDR2 YFSETQ. The V and J ends lost 1 base and 2 bases, in that order; junction bases with no gene match: 8. CDR3 length: 18 amino acids. The CDR3 is CASSLLGQGEGGNQPQHF. In nucleotides, the CDR3 is TGCGCCAGCAGCTTGCTGGGACAGGGGGAAGGGGGCAATCAGCCCCAGCATTTT.

On this clonotype: A much larger clone differs from this one at a single base, so this may be a read error. The V and J genes are TRBV20-1 and TRBJ1-4; 9 bases are shared with TRBD1. This CDR3 spans 15 amino acids. Germline V gene sequence: CDR1 DFQATT, CDR2 SNEGSKA (reference sequence). The CDR3 bases are TGCAGTGCTAGAGATCTCGACAGGGGGAATGAAAGACTGTTTTTT. Protein sequence: CSARDLDRGNERLFF.

The sample holds many counts of this clonotype. The rearrangement uses TRBV12-3 or TRBV12-4 and TRBJ2-5; D call uncertain. V was clipped by 2 bases and J by 5 bases, with 15 bases between them. The CDR3 totals 15 residues. Written as DNA, the CDR3 is TGTGCCAGCAGTTTACTGGCCTCGGAGTGGGAGACCCAGTACTTC. It codes for CASSLLASEWETQYF.

This clonotype has ten or more counts. The V gene is TRBV6-1, the J gene TRBJ1-4; 11 positions match TRBD1. The V gene end was trimmed by 3 bases and the J gene end by 10 bases; junction bases not matched to a gene: 10. Germline assignment: CDR1 MNHNS and CDR2 SASEGT. The CDR3 consists of 16 residues. This CDR3 reads CASSDYGGTGGGKLFF. The CDR3 nucleotides read TGTGCCAGCAGTGACTACGGCGGGACAGGGGGGGGAAAACTGTTTTTT.

This clonotype was found a few times. The chain carries TRBV6-2 or TRBV6-3 and TRBJ2-1, with 8 bases lining up with TRBD1. The CDR3 sequence is 15 residues long. The germline gives CDR1 MNHEY, CDR2 SVGEGT. Unmatched junction bases numbered 10, after V lost 6 bases and J lost 6 bases. The CDR3 bases are TGTGCCAGCAGCGGACAGGGTCCCAACAGCAATGAGCAGTTCTTC. Translation: CASSGQGPNSNEQFF.